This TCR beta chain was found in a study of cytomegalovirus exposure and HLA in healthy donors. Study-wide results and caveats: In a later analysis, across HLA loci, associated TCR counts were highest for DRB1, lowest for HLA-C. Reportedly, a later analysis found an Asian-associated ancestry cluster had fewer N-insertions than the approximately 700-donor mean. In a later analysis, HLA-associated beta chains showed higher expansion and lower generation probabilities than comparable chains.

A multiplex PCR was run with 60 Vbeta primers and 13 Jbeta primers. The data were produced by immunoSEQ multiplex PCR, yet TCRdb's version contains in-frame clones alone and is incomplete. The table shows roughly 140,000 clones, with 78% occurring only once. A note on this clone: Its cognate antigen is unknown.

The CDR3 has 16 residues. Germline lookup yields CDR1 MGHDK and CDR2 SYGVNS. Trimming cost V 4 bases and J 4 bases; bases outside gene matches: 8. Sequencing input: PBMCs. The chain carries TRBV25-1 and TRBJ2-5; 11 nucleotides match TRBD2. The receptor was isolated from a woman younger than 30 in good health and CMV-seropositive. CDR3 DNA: TGTGCCAGCAGTGGTAGCGGGGGGGGTTTTGGAGAGACCCAGTACTTC. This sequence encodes CASSGSGGGFGETQYF. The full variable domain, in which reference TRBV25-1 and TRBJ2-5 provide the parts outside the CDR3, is EADIYQTPRYLVIGTGKKITLECSQTMGHDKMYWYQQDPGMELHLIHYSYGVNSTEKGDLSSESTVSRIRTEHFPLTLESARPSHTSQYLCASSGSGGGFGETQYFGPGTRLLVL.